A single sample gave rise to the 10 T cell receptor beta chains below, sequenced in a study of vaccination effects on CD4 cells after COVID-19. CD4+ T cells specific for antigen were expanded with viral peptide pools by the ViraFEST assay before sequencing. Researchers isolated CD4+ T cells once approximately eleven days of culture had elapsed. Vaccinees lacked prior SARS-CoV-2 infection and tested negative for nucleocapsid antibodies. For these TCRs, the target antigens are not known. Only in-frame clones appear in the TCRdb table, and some are missing; sequencing was by immunoSEQ multiplex PCR. The sample lists some 77,000 clones; over 65% were seen once. The specimen comprised CD4+ T cells from PBMCs cultured with HCoV-OC43 spike peptides, sampled before COVID-19 vaccination. Subset here: HCoV-OC43 spike overlapping peptide pool stimulation. These TCRs come from a human donor who received a COVID-19 vaccine.

The J gene is TRBJ1-4, the V gene TRBV25-1; D remains ambiguous. This CDR3 region has 15 residues. CDR1 is MGHDK and CDR2 is SYGVNS in the germline V gene. Trimming shortened V by 1 base and J by 4 bases, and 10 bases separated the two germline ends. The chain's CDR3 is CASSEFWGYNEKLFF. The CDR3 nucleotides read TGTGCCAGCAGTGAATTCTGGGGTTATAATGAAAAACTGTTTTTT.

J is TRBJ2-5 and V is TRBV14; D is perhaps TRBD1 or TRBD2 (5 bases each). V was clipped by 5 bases and J by 5 bases, with 15 bases between them. The CDR3 totals 14 residues. CDR1 SGHDN and CDR2 FVKESK come from the germline V gene. CDR3 amino acids: CASSTTRGGETQYF. CDR3 in DNA: TGTGCCAGCAGCACCACTAGGGGCGGGGAGACCCAGTACTTC.

The J gene is TRBJ1-4, the V gene TRBV15; no clear D gene. Germline CDR1 is LNHNV and CDR2 is YYDKDF (reference sequence). The V end lost 1 base, the J end lost 10 bases, and 10 bases lay between the germline ends. The CDR3 contains 13 residues. The CDR3 nucleotides are TGTGCCACCAGCAGAGGAGAAGGGAGAAAACTGTTTTTT. It encodes CATSRGEGRKLFF.

V and J are TRBV19 and TRBJ1-3, with D perhaps matching TRBD1 (5 bases). The germline gives CDR1 LNHDA, CDR2 SQIVND (reference sequence). Trimming pared 8 bases from V and 0 bases from J, leaving 20 bases between. The CDR3 totals 17 residues. The DNA of the CDR3 is TGTGCCAGTGGCTCGTCGGGTGACAGCCACTCTGGAAACACCATATATTTT. This sequence encodes CASGSSGDSHSGNTIYF.

This clone was counted between two and nine times. This rearrangement joins TRBV5-1 to TRBJ1-1; no clear D gene. The CDR3 covers 13 residues. The germline V gene encodes CDR1 SGHRS and CDR2 YFSETQ. Trimming pared 2 bases from V and 0 bases from J, leaving 5 bases between. CDR3: CASSFLVNTEAFF. The CDR3 DNA sequence: TGCGCCAGCAGCTTCCTCGTGAACACTGAAGCTTTCTTT.

V usage is TRBV24-1 and J usage is TRBJ1-2, with no clear D. The CDR3 is 12 amino acids. The germline V and J ends were trimmed by 6 bases and 1 base, with 5 bases remaining between them. Germline loops: CDR1 KGHDR, CDR2 SFDVKD. Written as DNA, the CDR3 is TGTGCCACCAGTAAGGATAACTATGGCTACACCTTC. This gives the protein CATSKDNYGYTF.

V usage is TRBV5-6 and J usage is TRBJ1-2; possibly TRBD1 for D (5 bases). The CDR3 runs 15 residues. V was pared by 4 bases and J by 4 bases, with 17 bases between. Germline CDR1 is SGHDT and CDR2 is YYEEEE. The CDR3 nucleotides read TGTGCCAGCAGCCCCCCGGGCAGGGAGGTCTATGGCTACACCTTC. This gives the protein CASSPPGREVYGYTF.

The chain is built from TRBV5-1 and TRBJ1-5, with no clear D. V lost 1 base and J 1 base, leaving 9 bases between the germline ends. The CDR3 runs to 15 residues. In germline, CDR1 is SGHRS, CDR2 YFSETQ. The DNA for the CDR3 is TGCGCCAGCAGCTTGAATGACGGGAGCAATCAGCCCCAGCATTTT. Protein sequence: CASSLNDGSNQPQHF.

The CDR3 sequence: CASSYSNRGVDDTQYF. As DNA, the CDR3 is TGTGCCAGCAGTTACTCTAATCGGGGGGTCGATGATACGCAGTATTTT. The chain is built from TRBV6-5 and TRBJ2-3; 7 bases agree with TRBD2. CDR1 is MNHEY and CDR2 is SVGAGI in the germline V gene. The ends lost 0 bases at V and 6 bases at J; junction bases unmatched: 9. The CDR3 contains 16 residues.

The gene calls are TRBV12-3 or TRBV12-4 and TRBJ2-2; D not resolved. Trimming removed 7 bases at V and 6 bases at J, with 9 bases between. The CDR3 is 12 amino acids. CDR3 region: CASMYRAGELFF. The CDR3 DNA follows: TGTGCCAGCATGTACCGGGCCGGGGAGCTGTTTTTT.